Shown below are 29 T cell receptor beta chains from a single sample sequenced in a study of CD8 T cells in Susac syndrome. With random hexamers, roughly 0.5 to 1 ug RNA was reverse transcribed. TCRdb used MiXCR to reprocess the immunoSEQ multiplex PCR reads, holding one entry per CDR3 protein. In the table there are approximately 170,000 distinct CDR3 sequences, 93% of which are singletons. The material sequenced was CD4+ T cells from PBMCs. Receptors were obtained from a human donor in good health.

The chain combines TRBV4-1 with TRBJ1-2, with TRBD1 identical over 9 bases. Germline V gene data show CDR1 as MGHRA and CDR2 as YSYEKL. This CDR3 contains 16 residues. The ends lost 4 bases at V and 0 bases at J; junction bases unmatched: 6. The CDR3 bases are TGCGCCAGCAGCCCCGGGACAGGGAGCGCTAACTATGGCTACACCTTC. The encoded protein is CASSPGTGSANYGYTF.

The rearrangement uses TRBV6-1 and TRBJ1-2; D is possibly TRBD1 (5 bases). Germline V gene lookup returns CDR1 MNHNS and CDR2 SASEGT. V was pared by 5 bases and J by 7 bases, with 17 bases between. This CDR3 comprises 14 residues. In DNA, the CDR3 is TGTGCCAGCAGTCGCCGGGACGGGCTCTCTGGCTACACCTTC. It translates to CASSRRDGLSGYTF.

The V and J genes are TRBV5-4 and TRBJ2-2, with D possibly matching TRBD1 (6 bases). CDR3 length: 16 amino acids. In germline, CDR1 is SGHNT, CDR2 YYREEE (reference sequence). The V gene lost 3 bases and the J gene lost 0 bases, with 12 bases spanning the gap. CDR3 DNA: TGTGCCAGCAGCTCGTACAGGGAATCGAACACCGGGGAGCTGTTTTTT. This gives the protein CASSSYRESNTGELFF.

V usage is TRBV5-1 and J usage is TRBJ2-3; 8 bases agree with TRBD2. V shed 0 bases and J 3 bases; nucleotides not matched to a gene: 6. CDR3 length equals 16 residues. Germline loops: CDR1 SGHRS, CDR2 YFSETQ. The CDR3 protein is CASSLDPGGMTDTQYF. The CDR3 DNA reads TGCGCCAGCAGCTTGGATCCGGGGGGGATGACAGATACGCAGTATTTT.

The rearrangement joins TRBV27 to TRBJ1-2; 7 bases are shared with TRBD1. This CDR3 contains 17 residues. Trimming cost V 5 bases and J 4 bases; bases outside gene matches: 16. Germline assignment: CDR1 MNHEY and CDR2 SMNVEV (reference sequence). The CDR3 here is CASSLRSTGVATYGYTF. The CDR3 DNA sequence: TGTGCCAGCAGTCTCCGATCCACAGGGGTTGCGACCTATGGCTACACCTTC.

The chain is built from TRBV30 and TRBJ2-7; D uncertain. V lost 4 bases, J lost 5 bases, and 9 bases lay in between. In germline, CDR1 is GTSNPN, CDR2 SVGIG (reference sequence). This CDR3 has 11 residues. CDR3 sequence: CAWTVSDEQYF. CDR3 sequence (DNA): TGTGCCTGGACAGTTTCGGACGAGCAGTACTTC.

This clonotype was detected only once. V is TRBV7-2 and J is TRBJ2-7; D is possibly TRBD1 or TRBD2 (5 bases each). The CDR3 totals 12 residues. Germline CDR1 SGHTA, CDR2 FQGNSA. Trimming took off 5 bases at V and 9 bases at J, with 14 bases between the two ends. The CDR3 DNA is TGTGCCAGCAGCCAAGGGACCGTAGGGCAGTACTTC. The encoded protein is CASSQGTVGQYF.

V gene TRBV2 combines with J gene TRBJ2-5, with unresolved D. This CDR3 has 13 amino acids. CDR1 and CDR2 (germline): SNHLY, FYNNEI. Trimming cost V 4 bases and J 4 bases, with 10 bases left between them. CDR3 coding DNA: TGTGCCAGCAGTGGGTATTGGGGAGAGACCCAGTACTTC. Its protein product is CASSGYWGETQYF.

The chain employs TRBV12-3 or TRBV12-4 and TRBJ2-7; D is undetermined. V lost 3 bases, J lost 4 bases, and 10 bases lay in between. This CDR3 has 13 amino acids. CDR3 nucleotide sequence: TGTGCCAGCAGTTTGGGCGCGGTATACGAGCAGTACTTC. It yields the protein CASSLGAVYEQYF.

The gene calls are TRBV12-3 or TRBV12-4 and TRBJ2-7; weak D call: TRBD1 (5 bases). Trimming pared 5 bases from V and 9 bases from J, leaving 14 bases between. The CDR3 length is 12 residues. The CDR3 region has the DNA TGTGCCAGCAGTCCTAAACAGCAGGGGCAGTACTTC. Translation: CASSPKQQGQYF.

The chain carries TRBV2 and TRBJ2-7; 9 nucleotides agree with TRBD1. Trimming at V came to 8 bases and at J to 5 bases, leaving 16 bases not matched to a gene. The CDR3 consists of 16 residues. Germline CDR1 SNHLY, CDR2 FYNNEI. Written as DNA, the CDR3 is TGTGCCAGCGGGGATCCGGTGGGGACAGGGACGCACGAGCAGTACTTC. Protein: CASGDPVGTGTHEQYF.

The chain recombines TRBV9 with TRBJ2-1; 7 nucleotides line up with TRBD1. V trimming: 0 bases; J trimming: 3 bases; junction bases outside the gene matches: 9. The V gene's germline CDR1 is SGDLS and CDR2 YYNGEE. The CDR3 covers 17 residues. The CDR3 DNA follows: TGTGCCAGCAGCGTAGGCCCGACAGGGCTTTTCTACAATGAGCAGTTCTTC. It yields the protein CASSVGPTGLFYNEQFF.

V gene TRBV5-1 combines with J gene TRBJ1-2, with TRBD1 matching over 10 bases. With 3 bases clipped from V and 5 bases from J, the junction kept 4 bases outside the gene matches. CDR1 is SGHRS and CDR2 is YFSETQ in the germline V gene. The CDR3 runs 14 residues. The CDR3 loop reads CASSWDRGGYGYTF. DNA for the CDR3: TGCGCCAGCAGCTGGGACAGGGGCGGTTATGGCTACACCTTC.

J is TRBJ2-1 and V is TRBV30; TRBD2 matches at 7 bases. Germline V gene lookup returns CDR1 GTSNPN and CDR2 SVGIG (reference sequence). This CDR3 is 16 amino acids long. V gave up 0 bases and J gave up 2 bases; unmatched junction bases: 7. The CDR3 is CAWSVGSSGTYNEQFF. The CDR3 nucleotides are TGTGCCTGGAGTGTCGGTTCTAGCGGAACCTACAATGAGCAGTTCTTC.

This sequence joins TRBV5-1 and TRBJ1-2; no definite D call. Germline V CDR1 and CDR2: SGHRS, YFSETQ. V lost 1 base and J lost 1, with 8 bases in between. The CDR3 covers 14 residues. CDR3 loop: CASSLLGVNYGYTF. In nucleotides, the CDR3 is TGCGCCAGCAGCTTGCTAGGAGTTAACTATGGCTACACCTTC.

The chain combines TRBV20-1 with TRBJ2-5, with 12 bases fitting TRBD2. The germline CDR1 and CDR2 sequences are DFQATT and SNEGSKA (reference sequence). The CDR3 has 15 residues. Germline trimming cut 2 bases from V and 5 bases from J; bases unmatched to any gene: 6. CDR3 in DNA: TGCAGTGCTAGACTAGCGGGGGGGCCTTGGGAGACCCAGTACTTC. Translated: CSARLAGGPWETQYF.

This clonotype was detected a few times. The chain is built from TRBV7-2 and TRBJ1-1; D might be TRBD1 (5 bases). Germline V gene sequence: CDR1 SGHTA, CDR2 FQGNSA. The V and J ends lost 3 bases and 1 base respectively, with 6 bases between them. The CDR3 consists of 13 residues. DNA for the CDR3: TGTGCCAGCAGCTTGACAGCGAACACTGAAGCTTTCTTT. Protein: CASSLTANTEAFF. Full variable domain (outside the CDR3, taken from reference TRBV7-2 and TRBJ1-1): GAGVSQSPSNKVTEKGKDVELRCDPISGHTALYWYRQSLGQGLEFLIYFQGNSAPDKSGLPSDRFSAERTGGSVSTLTIQRTQQEDSAVYLCASSLTANTEAFFGQGTRLTVV.

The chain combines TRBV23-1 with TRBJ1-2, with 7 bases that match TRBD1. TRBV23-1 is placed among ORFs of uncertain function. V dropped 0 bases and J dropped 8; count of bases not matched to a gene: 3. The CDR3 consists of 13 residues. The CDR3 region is CASSQSDRAGYTF. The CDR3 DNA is TGCGCCAGCAGTCAATCCGACAGGGCGGGCTACACCTTC.

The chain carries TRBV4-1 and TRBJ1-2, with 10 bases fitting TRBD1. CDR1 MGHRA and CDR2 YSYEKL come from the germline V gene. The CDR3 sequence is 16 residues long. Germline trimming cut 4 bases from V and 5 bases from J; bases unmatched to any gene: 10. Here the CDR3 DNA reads TGCGCCAGCAGCCCCTCGTCGGGACAGGGGAATTATGGCTACACCTTC. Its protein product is CASSPSSGQGNYGYTF.

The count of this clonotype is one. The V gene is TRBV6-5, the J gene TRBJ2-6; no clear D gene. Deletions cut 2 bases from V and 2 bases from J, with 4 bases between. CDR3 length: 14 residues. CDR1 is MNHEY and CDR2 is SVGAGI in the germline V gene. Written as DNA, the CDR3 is TGTGCCAGCAGTTACGGGGCTGGGGCCAACGTCCTGACTTTC. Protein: CASSYGAGANVLTF.

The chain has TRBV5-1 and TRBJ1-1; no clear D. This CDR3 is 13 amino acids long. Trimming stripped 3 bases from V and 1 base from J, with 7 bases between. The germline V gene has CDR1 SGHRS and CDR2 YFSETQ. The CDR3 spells CASSSTRNTEAFF. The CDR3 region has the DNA TGCGCCAGCAGCTCGACACGGAACACTGAAGCTTTCTTT.

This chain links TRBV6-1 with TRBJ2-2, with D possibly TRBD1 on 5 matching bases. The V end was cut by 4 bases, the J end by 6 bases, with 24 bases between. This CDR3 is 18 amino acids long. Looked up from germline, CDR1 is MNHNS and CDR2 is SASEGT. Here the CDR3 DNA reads TGTGCCAGCAGTGGGGCTCGGACGACAGATTTAATATCCGGGGAGCTGTTTTTT. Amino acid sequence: CASSGARTTDLISGELFF.

The CDR3 reads CASSAFTGITEAFF. CDR3 DNA sequence: TGTGCCAGCAGTGCCTTCACAGGGATCACTGAAGCTTTCTTT. J is TRBJ1-1 and V is TRBV6-1; D may be TRBD1 (6 bases). This CDR3 spans 14 amino acids. Per the germline V gene, CDR1 is MNHNS and CDR2 is SASEGT. V lost 4 bases and J lost 4, with 13 bases in between.

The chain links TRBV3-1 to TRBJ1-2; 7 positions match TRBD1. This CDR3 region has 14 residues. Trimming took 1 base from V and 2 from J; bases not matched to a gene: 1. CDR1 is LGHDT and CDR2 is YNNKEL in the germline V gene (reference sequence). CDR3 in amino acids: CASSQGTGNYGYTF. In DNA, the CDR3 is TGTGCCAGCAGCCAAGGGACAGGCAACTATGGCTACACCTTC.

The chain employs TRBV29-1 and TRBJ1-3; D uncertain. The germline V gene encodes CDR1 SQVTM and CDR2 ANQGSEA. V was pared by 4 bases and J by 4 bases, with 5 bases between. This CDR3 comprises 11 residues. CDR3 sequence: CSVARGNTIYF. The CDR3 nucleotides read TGCAGCGTTGCACGGGGAAACACCATATATTTT.

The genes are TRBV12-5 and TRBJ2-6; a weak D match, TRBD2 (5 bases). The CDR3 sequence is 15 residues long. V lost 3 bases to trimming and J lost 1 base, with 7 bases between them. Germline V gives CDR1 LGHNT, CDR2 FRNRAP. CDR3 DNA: TGTGCTAGTGGTTTTGGGAGATCTGGGGCCAACGTCCTGACTTTC. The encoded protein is CASGFGRSGANVLTF.

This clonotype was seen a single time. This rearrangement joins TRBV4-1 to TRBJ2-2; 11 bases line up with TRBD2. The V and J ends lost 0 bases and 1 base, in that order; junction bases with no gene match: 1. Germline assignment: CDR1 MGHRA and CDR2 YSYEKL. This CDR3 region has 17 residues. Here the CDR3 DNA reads TGCGCCAGCAGCCAAGAGCTAGCGGGGGGGAACACCGGGGAGCTGTTTTTT. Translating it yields CASSQELAGGNTGELFF.

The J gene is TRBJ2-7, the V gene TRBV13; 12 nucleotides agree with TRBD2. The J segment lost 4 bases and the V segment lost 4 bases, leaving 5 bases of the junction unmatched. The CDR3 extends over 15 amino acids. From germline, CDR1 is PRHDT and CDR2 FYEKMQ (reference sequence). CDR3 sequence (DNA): TGTGCCAGCAGCTCCCGACTAGCGGGGGCGTACGAGCAGTACTTC. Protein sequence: CASSSRLAGAYEQYF.

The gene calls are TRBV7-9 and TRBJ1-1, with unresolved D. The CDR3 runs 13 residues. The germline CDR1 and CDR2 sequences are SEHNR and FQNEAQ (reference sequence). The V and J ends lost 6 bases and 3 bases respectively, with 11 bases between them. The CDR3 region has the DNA TGTGCCAGCAGAGTGCGGGGTGACACTGAAGCTTTCTTT. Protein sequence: CASRVRGDTEAFF.